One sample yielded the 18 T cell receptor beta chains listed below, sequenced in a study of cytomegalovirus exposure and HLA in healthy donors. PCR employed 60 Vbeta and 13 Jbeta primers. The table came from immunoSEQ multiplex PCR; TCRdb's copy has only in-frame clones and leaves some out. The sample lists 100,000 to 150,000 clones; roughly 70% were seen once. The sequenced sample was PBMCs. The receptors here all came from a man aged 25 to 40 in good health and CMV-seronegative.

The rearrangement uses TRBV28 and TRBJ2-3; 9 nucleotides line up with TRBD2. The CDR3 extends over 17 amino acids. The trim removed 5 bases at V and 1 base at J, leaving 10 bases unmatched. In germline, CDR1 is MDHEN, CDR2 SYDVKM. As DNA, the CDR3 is TGTGCCAGCAGTACCCAAGGGCGGGGGGGACGCACAGATACGCAGTATTTT. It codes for CASSTQGRGGRTDTQYF.

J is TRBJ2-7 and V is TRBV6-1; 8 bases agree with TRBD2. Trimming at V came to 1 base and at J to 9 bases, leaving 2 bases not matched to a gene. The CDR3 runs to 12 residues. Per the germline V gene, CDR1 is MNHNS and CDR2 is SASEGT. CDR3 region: CASSEDRGGQYF. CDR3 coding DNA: TGTGCCAGCAGTGAAGATCGGGGGGGGCAGTACTTC.

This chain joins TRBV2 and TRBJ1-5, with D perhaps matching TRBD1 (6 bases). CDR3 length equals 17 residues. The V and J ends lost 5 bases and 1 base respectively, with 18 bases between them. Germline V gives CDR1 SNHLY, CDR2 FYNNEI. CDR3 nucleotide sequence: TGTGCCAGCAGTAATTCTGGGGGCAGGACAAGCAATCAGCCCCAGCATTTT. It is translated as CASSNSGGRTSNQPQHF.

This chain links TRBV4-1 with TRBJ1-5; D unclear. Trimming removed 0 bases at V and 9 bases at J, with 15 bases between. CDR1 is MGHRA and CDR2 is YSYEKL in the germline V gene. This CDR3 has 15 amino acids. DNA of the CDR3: TGCGCCAGCAGCCAAGATGGAAGCGCTGTGTGGCCCCAGCATTTT. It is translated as CASSQDGSAVWPQHF.

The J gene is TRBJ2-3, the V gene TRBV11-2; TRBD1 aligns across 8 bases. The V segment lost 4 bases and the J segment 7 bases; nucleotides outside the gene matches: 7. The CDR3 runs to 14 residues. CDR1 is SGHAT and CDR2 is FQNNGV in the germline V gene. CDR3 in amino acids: CASSSGTGVYTQYF. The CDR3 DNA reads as TGTGCCAGCAGCTCCGGGACAGGAGTTTATACGCAGTATTTT. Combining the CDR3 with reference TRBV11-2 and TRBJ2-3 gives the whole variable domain EAGVAQSPRYKIIEKRQSVAFWCNPISGHATLYWYQQILGQGPKLLIQFQNNGVVDDSQLPKDRFSAERLKGVDSTLKIQPAKLEDSAVYLCASSSGTGVYTQYFGPGTRLTVL.

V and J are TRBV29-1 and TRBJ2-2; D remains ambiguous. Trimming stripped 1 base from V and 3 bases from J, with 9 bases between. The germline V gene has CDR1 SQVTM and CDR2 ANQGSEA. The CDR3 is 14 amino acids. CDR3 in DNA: TGCAGCGTTGAAGTGAGACTGTACACCGGGGAGCTGTTTTTT. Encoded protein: CSVEVRLYTGELFF.

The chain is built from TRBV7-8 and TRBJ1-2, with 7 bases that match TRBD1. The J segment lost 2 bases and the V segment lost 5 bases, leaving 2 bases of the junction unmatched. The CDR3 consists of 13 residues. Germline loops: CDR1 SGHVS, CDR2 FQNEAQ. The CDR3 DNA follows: TGTGCCAGCAGCCCGGGACAGAACTATGGCTACACCTTC. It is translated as CASSPGQNYGYTF.

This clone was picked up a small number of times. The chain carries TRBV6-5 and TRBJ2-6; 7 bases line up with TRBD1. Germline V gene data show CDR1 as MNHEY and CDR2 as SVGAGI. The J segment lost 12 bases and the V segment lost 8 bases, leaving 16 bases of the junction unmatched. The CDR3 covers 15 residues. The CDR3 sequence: CASRDGQERRGVLTF. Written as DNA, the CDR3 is TGTGCCAGCCGAGATGGACAGGAACGACGTGGCGTCCTGACTTTC.

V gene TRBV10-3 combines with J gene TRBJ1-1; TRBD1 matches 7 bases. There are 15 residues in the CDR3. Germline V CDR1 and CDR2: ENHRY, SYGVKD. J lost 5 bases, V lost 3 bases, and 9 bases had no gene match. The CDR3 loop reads CAISEGRGRKTEAFF. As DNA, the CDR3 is TGTGCCATCAGTGAAGGCAGGGGGAGAAAGACTGAAGCTTTCTTT.

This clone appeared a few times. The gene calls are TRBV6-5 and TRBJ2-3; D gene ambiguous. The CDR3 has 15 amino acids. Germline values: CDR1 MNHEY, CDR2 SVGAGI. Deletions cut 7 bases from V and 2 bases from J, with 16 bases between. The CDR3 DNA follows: TGTGCCAGCATAAACTCACCTAACCTCACAGATACGCAGTATTTT. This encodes CASINSPNLTDTQYF.

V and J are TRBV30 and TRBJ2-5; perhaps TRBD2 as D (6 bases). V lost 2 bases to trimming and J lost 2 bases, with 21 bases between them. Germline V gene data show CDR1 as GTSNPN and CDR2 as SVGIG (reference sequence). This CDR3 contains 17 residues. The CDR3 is CAWSWDSQPPIQETQYF. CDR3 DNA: TGTGCCTGGAGTTGGGACTCTCAGCCCCCGATTCAAGAGACCCAGTACTTC.

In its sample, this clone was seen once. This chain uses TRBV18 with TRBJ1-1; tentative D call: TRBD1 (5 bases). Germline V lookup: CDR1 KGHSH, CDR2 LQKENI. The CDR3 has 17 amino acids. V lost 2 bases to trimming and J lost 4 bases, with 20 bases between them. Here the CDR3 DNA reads TGTGCCAGCTCACCAACACAGGTTGGGGGGTGGGTCACTGAAGCTTTCTTT. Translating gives CASSPTQVGGWVTEAFF.

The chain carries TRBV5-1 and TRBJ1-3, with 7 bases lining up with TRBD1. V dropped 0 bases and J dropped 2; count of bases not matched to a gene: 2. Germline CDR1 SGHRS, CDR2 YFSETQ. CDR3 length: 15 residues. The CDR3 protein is CASSLVTGTGNTIYF. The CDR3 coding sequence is TGCGCCAGCAGCTTGGTGACAGGGACTGGAAACACCATATATTTT.

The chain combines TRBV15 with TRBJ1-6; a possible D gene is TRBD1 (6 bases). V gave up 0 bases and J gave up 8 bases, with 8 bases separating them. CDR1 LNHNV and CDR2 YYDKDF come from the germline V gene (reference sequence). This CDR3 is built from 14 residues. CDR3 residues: CATSRDRGDSPLHF. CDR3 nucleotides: TGTGCCACCAGCAGAGACAGGGGTGATTCACCCCTCCACTTT. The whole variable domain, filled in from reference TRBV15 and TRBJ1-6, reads DAMVIQNPRYQVTQFGKPVTLSCSQTLNHNVMYWYQQKSSQAPKLLFHYYDKDFNNEADTPDNFQSRRPNTSFCFLDIRSPGLGDTAMYLCATSRDRGDSPLHFGNGTRLTVT.

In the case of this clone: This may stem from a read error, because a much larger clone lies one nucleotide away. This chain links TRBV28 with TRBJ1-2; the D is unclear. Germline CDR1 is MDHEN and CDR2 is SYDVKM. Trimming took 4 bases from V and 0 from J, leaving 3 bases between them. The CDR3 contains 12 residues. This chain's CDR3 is CASSSTNYGYTF. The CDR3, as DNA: TGTGCCAGCAGTTCCACTAACTATGGCTACACCTTC.

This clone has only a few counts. CDR3 protein: CASSRPTGKGELFF. The DNA of the CDR3 is TGCGCCAGCAGCCGACCCACAGGGAAAGGGGAGCTGTTTTTT. The chain couples TRBV4-1 to TRBJ2-2; D perhaps matches TRBD1 (6 bases). In germline, CDR1 is MGHRA, CDR2 YSYEKL. V shed 4 bases and J shed 8 bases, with 14 bases lying between them. The CDR3 covers 14 residues.

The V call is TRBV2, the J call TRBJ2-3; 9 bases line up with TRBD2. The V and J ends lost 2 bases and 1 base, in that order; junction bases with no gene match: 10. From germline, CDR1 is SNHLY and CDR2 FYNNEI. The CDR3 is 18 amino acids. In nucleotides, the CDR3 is TGTGCCAGCAGTGAATCGTCCGGGACTAGCTTCGGCACAGATACGCAGTATTTT. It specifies CASSESSGTSFGTDTQYF.

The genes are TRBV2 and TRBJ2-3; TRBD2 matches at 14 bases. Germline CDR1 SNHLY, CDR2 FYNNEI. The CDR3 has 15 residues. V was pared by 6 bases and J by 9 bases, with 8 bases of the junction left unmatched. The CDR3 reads CASRRTSGGPETQYF. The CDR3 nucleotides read TGTGCCAGCAGACGGACTAGCGGGGGGCCCGAGACGCAGTATTTT.